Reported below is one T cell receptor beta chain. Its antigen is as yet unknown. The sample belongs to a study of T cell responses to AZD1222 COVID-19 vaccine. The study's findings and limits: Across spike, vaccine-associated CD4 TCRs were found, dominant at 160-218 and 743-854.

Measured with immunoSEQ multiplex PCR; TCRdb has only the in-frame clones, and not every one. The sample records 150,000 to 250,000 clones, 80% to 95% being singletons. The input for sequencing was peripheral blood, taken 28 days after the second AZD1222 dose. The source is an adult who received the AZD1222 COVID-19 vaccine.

CDR3 protein: CASSYRRTPAEKLFF. In DNA form, the CDR3 reads TGTGCCAGCAGTTACCGACGGACCCCAGCTGAAAAACTGTTTTTT. The gene calls are TRBV6-5 and TRBJ1-4; no reliable D call. CDR1 and CDR2 (germline): MNHEY, SVGAGI. Between the trimmed V and J ends, which lost 2 bases and 7 bases, there was a span of 14 bases. The CDR3 consists of 15 residues.